This T cell receptor beta chain was captured in a study of post-analysis software for immune sequencing data. Study-wide context: In terms of disease course, relapsing-remitting, secondary progressive and progressive-relapsing multiple sclerosis were included.

To note about this clonotype: Its antigen is currently unknown.

Germline CDR1 SGHRS, CDR2 YFSETQ. V shed 5 bases, J shed 8 bases, and the junction held 9 bases outside the gene matches. The CDR3 spans 15 residues. cDNA libraries of TCR beta carried unique molecular identifiers. There were roughly 0.85 to 11 million T cells, and 480,000 or so cDNA molecules came from them. TCRdb reprocessed the PCR reads with MiXCR, giving one entry per CDR3 protein. The sample records 740,000 or so distinct CDR3 sequences, 53% being singletons. General study results and limits: People with multiple sclerosis had a significantly lower normalized Chao1 diversity than controls did. Patients showed TRBV5-6, TRBV5-1 and TRBV20-1 among five TRBV segments more frequent than in controls.

The sequencing input was blood. The source of this sequence is a girl aged 5 to 17 with multiple sclerosis. The rearrangement uses TRBV5-1 and TRBJ2-1; TRBD2 aligns across 11 bases. For the CDR3, the DNA is TGCGCCAGCAGGGTAGCGGGAGGGCCCCCCGATGAGCAGTTCTTC. Its translation: CASRVAGGPPDEQFF.